A selection of T cell receptor beta chains follows, all from one sample in a study of the immune and genomic landscape of osteosarcoma. TCRdb's copy holds only in-frame clones and misses some; the assay was immunoSEQ multiplex PCR. The sample holds about 10,000 clones; around two thirds are singletons and the top ten take about 17%. The sequencing sample was made of osteosarcoma tumor tissue from the lung. The receptors stem from a human donor with osteosarcoma. The conserved cysteine and the conserved F or W are not part of the CDR3 here. Each record gives: J gene, clone size, V gene, CDR3 protein. Some rows mark clone size as missing; the rest say once, few, many or name a class of expanded clone.

j_gene: TRBJ1-1; abundance: -; v_gene: TRBV5-6; CDR3aa: ASRTSAGGTEAF
j_gene: TRBJ1-3; abundance: -; v_gene: TRBV19; CDR3aa: ASSWGPNSGNTIY
j_gene: TRBJ2-7; abundance: -; v_gene: TRBV5-1; CDR3aa: ASGLAGGPDEQY
j_gene: TRBJ2-1; abundance: -; v_gene: TRBV6-5; CDR3aa: ASRAQGRKF
j_gene: TRBJ1-4; abundance: -; v_gene: TRBV9; CDR3aa: ASSEGTVSNEKLF
j_gene: TRBJ1-2; abundance: -; v_gene: TRBV9; CDR3aa: ASSARQGTPYGYT
j_gene: TRBJ1-2; abundance: -; v_gene: TRBV2; CDR3aa: ASSELRQGFYGYT
j_gene: TRBJ1-2; abundance: -; v_gene: TRBV19; CDR3aa: ASSMDRGFNYGYT
j_gene: TRBJ2-2; abundance: -; v_gene: TRBV19; CDR3aa: ASSIVGRYTGELF
j_gene: TRBJ2-1; abundance: -; v_gene: TRBV6-1; CDR3aa: ASSEFLPGDSYNEQF
j_gene: TRBJ2-1; abundance: -; v_gene: TRBV6-1; CDR3aa: ASSTLAGETGEQF
j_gene: TRBJ2-5; abundance: -; v_gene: TRBV5-1; CDR3aa: ASSLGGASETQY
j_gene: TRBJ2-2; abundance: once; v_gene: TRBV7-6; CDR3aa: ASSLARGGGDHTGELF
j_gene: TRBJ2-2; abundance: once; v_gene: TRBV14; CDR3aa: ASSQALANTGELF
j_gene: TRBJ2-7; abundance: -; v_gene: TRBV27; CDR3aa: ASSSGGNYEQY
j_gene: TRBJ2-7; abundance: few; v_gene: TRBV4-1; CDR3aa: ASSLRTSGAYEQY
j_gene: TRBJ2-1; abundance: -; v_gene: TRBV4-2; CDR3aa: ASSHYSGDSSYNEQF
j_gene: TRBJ2-5; abundance: -; v_gene: TRBV2; CDR3aa: ASRPLPGLAGGSETQY
j_gene: TRBJ1-6; abundance: -; v_gene: TRBV4-1; CDR3aa: ASSDRDRGNSPLH
j_gene: TRBJ2-1; abundance: medium-sized; v_gene: TRBV4-1; CDR3aa: ASSQDASGYNEQF
j_gene: TRBJ1-6; abundance: -; v_gene: TRBV9; CDR3aa: ASSPSVRARDSPLH
j_gene: TRBJ2-1; abundance: once; v_gene: TRBV6-5; CDR3aa: ASSLQGDGGNEQF
j_gene: TRBJ2-3; abundance: -; v_gene: TRBV7-9; CDR3aa: ASSLAGLAVDTQY
j_gene: TRBJ2-7; abundance: -; v_gene: TRBV29-1; CDR3aa: SVRVGAYEQY
j_gene: TRBJ2-5; abundance: -; v_gene: TRBV15; CDR3aa: ATSRNQGAEETQY
j_gene: TRBJ2-1; abundance: -; v_gene: TRBV6-4; CDR3aa: ASSPFGSYNEQF
j_gene: TRBJ1-6; abundance: -; v_gene: TRBV19; CDR3aa: ASSIGVRSPLH
j_gene: TRBJ2-6; abundance: -; v_gene: TRBV5-4; CDR3aa: ASSLDGGSGANVLT
j_gene: TRBJ2-3; abundance: -; v_gene: TRBV7-8; CDR3aa: ASSLRRDTSTDTQY
j_gene: TRBJ2-3; abundance: -; v_gene: TRBV29-1; CDR3aa: SVDSSGVTDTQY
j_gene: TRBJ2-1; abundance: -; v_gene: TRBV7-8; CDR3aa: ASSLERRGYNEQF
j_gene: TRBJ2-7; abundance: -; v_gene: TRBV12-5; CDR3aa: ASSLGNYEQY
j_gene: TRBJ1-1; abundance: -; v_gene: TRBV19; CDR3aa: ASSKSTGGRTEAF
j_gene: TRBJ2-3; abundance: -; v_gene: TRBV6-1; CDR3aa: ASSESSGSTDTQY
j_gene: TRBJ2-5; abundance: once; v_gene: TRBV2; CDR3aa: ASSDLQETQY
j_gene: TRBJ1-2; abundance: -; v_gene: TRBV28; CDR3aa: ASSPGTAAFGYT
j_gene: TRBJ2-2; abundance: once; v_gene: TRBV9; CDR3aa: ASSVVVVRQFTGELF
j_gene: TRBJ2-6; abundance: few; v_gene: TRBV15; CDR3aa: ATSRDNSGANVLT
j_gene: TRBJ2-5; abundance: -; v_gene: TRBV20-1; CDR3aa: SAQHQETQY
j_gene: TRBJ2-3; abundance: -; v_gene: TRBV29-1; CDR3aa: SVAGNLERGSSTDTQY
j_gene: TRBJ2-7; abundance: -; v_gene: TRBV5-5; CDR3aa: ASSLLWSSGRLGVNDEQY
j_gene: TRBJ2-7; abundance: -; v_gene: TRBV25-1; CDR3aa: ASRQSGLAGGSLYEQY
j_gene: TRBJ1-1; abundance: -; v_gene: TRBV19; CDR3aa: ASTTGNTEAF
j_gene: TRBJ2-5; abundance: -; v_gene: TRBV6-1; CDR3aa: ASSDRGGGETQY
j_gene: TRBJ2-3; abundance: -; v_gene: TRBV29-1; CDR3aa: SVETLPPDTQY
j_gene: TRBJ2-3; abundance: -; v_gene: TRBV19; CDR3aa: ASSTTGEGSDTQY